Presented here are 15 T cell receptor beta chains from one specimen sequenced in a study of shared clonotypes between healthy human individuals. The method was immunoSEQ multiplex PCR; TCRdb's version includes in-frame clones alone and lacks a portion of them. The sample consists of about 1.5 million clones, approximately 98% of them appearing once. Material for sequencing was naive CD4+ T cells sorted from blood. Subset described: CD45RA+ positively selected. Every receptor here comes from a man aged 30 to 45 in good health.

The J gene is TRBJ1-1, the V gene TRBV27, with D tentatively TRBD1 (5 bases). The CDR3 extends over 14 amino acids. V shed 3 bases and J shed 1 base, with 9 bases lying between them. CDR1 is MNHEY, CDR2 SMNVEV, per germline (reference sequence). CDR3 loop: CASSLRGQNTEAFF. CDR3 DNA sequence: TGTGCCAGCAGTTTGAGGGGCCAGAACACTGAAGCTTTCTTT.

Regarding this clone: Other DNA sequences in the same sample also yield this CDR3. The chain joins TRBV29-1 to TRBJ2-7, with 7 positions matching TRBD1. With 6 bases clipped from V and 4 bases from J, the junction kept 9 bases outside the gene matches. This CDR3 comprises 13 residues. The germline CDR1 and CDR2 sequences are SQVTM and ANQGSEA. The chain's CDR3 is CSVGMRQGYEQYF. The CDR3 DNA reads as TGCAGCGTGGGAATGAGACAGGGTTACGAGCAGTACTTC.

V usage is TRBV15 and J usage is TRBJ2-7; TRBD1 agrees at 10 bases. The ends lost 3 bases at V and 3 bases at J; junction bases unmatched: 5. This CDR3 has 15 amino acids. Germline CDR1 reads LNHNV; CDR2 reads YYDKDF (reference sequence). CDR3 protein: CATSSEGQGLYEQYF. In DNA, the CDR3 is TGTGCCACCAGCAGCGAGGGACAGGGGCTCTACGAGCAGTACTTC. Full variable domain (outside the CDR3, taken from reference TRBV15 and TRBJ2-7): DAMVIQNPRYQVTQFGKPVTLSCSQTLNHNVMYWYQQKSSQAPKLLFHYYDKDFNNEADTPDNFQSRRPNTSFCFLDIRSPGLGDTAMYLCATSSEGQGLYEQYFGPGTRLTVT.

V gene TRBV29-1 combines with J gene TRBJ2-7, with 11 positions matching TRBD1. J gave up 5 bases and V 6 bases, and 6 bases lay outside the gene matches. The CDR3 loop spans 13 amino acids. Germline loops: CDR1 SQVTM, CDR2 ANQGSEA. The CDR3 region is CSVRGQGANEQYF. The DNA for the CDR3 is TGCAGCGTGAGAGGACAGGGGGCCAACGAGCAGTACTTC.

V usage is TRBV28 and J usage is TRBJ2-3, with 8 nucleotides matching TRBD2. The CDR3 length is 15 residues. CDR1 and CDR2 (germline): MDHEN, SYDVKM. Unmatched junction bases numbered 9, after V lost 5 bases and J lost 5 bases. The DNA for the CDR3 is TGTGCCAGCAGTCCGATGACTAGCGAGGGAGATACGCAGTATTTT. Its protein product is CASSPMTSEGDTQYF.

V usage is TRBV4-2 and J usage is TRBJ2-7; 7 positions match TRBD1. The CDR3 totals 16 residues. With V trimmed by 0 bases and J by 3 bases, 8 bases remained unmatched. The germline CDR1 and CDR2 sequences are LGHNA and YNFKEQ. CDR3 nucleotide sequence: TGTGCCAGCAGCCAAGATAGGAACAGGGGTAACTACGAGCAGTACTTC. Protein: CASSQDRNRGNYEQYF.

This chain joins TRBV7-2 and TRBJ1-2; 10 nucleotides align to TRBD1. This CDR3 has 15 amino acids. The germline V gene encodes CDR1 SGHTA and CDR2 FQGNSA. Trimming removed 3 bases from V and 7 bases from J; junction bases left unmatched: 8. In nucleotides, the CDR3 is TGTGCCAGCAGCTTTGCTGGACAGGGGGTTGGTGGCTACACCTTC. Protein sequence: CASSFAGQGVGGYTF.

The chain uses TRBV11-2 and TRBJ1-2; tentatively, D is TRBD1 (6 bases). This CDR3 has 15 amino acids. Trimming pared 5 bases from V and 0 bases from J, leaving 13 bases between. Germline V lookup: CDR1 SGHAT, CDR2 FQNNGV. For the CDR3, the DNA is TGTGCCAGCAGCCTCGACAGGTCGGCTAACTATGGCTACACCTTC. Its protein product is CASSLDRSANYGYTF.

This clone has a single count. The sample contains more than one DNA sequence encoding this CDR3. The V gene is TRBV2, the J gene TRBJ2-7; D may be TRBD1 or TRBD2 (5 bases each). The CDR3 totals 12 residues. Germline-derived CDR1 and CDR2 are SNHLY and FYNNEI. Deletions cut 6 bases from V and 3 bases from J, with 9 bases between. CDR3 residues: CASRGESYEQYF. As DNA, the CDR3 is TGTGCCAGCAGGGGGGAAAGCTACGAGCAGTACTTC.

The chain recombines TRBV19 with TRBJ2-7; 7 nucleotides match TRBD2. Germline CDR1 is LNHDA and CDR2 is SQIVND (reference sequence). The length of the CDR3 is 14 residues. Losses at the gene ends were 6 bases for V and 3 bases for J; bases not matched to a gene: 8. The CDR3: CASRPGGSFYEQYF. The DNA for the CDR3 is TGTGCCAGTAGGCCGGGGGGATCCTTCTACGAGCAGTACTTC. The full variable domain, in which reference TRBV19 and TRBJ2-7 provide the parts outside the CDR3, is DGGITQSPKYLFRKEGQNVTLSCEQNLNHDAMYWYRQDPGQGLRLIYYSQIVNDFQKGDIAEGYSVSREKKESFPLTVTSAQKNPTAFYLCASRPGGSFYEQYFGPGTRLTVT.

V gene TRBV9 combines with J gene TRBJ2-2, with D perhaps TRBD1 (6 bases). CDR1 and CDR2 from the germline V gene are SGDLS and YYNGEE. V was clipped by 1 base and J by 4 bases, with 8 bases between them. The CDR3 loop spans 14 amino acids. CDR3 in DNA: TGTGCCAGCAGCGTAACAGGGTTCACCGGGGAGCTGTTTTTT. Residues: CASSVTGFTGELFF.

The chain links TRBV7-9 to TRBJ2-7, with unresolved D. Germline CDR1 and CDR2: SEHNR and FQNEAQ (reference sequence). The ends were cut back, 6 bases at V and 0 bases at J, with 15 bases in the middle. The CDR3 has 15 residues. The CDR3 region has the DNA TGTGCCAGCAGTGTAAGCGACAAACGCTCCTACGAGCAGTACTTC. The encoded protein is CASSVSDKRSYEQYF.

The rearrangement links TRBV19 to TRBJ1-1; tentative D call: TRBD1 (5 bases). The V gene lost 7 bases and the J gene lost 0 bases, with 12 bases spanning the gap. Per germline, CDR1 LNHDA and CDR2 SQIVND (reference sequence). The CDR3 sequence is 14 residues long. CDR3 bases: TGTGCCAGTATTCCGACAGTTATGAACACTGAAGCTTTCTTT. It codes for CASIPTVMNTEAFF.

The V gene is TRBV6-4, the J gene TRBJ1-5, with 8 bases aligning to TRBD1. V shed 4 bases, J shed 9 bases, and the junction held 5 bases outside the gene matches. CDR3 length: 13 residues. Germline V CDR1 and CDR2: MRHNA, SNTAGT. The CDR3 coding sequence is TGTGCCAGCAGTGCCAGACAGGGGACGCCCCAGCATTTT. This encodes CASSARQGTPQHF.

The chain uses TRBV5-8 and TRBJ2-3, with 16 bases fitting TRBD2. Germline CDR1 reads SGHTS; CDR2 reads YDEGEE. CDR3 length: 18 residues. Unmatched junction bases numbered 8, after V lost 4 bases and J lost 3 bases. The CDR3 sequence: CASSPGLAGGPITDTQYF. The CDR3 DNA sequence: TGTGCCAGCAGCCCGGGACTAGCGGGAGGGCCTATTACAGATACGCAGTATTTT.